The 32 T cell receptor beta chains below all came from one sample that was sequenced in a study of early stage breast cancer tumors. Assay used: immunoSEQ multiplex PCR; TCRdb lists only in-frame clones, some missing. The repertoire includes about 72,000 clones, 79% of them detected once, and around 3.4% sits in the top ten. Sequences were obtained from blood. The receptors derive from a person between 60 and 69 years old with breast cancer.

This rearrangement joins TRBV18 to TRBJ1-1; TRBD1 is a possible D gene (5 bases). Germline CDR1 reads KGHSH; CDR2 reads LQKENI. V lost 3 bases and J lost 8, with 16 bases in between. The CDR3 has 14 residues. The CDR3: CASSPEGKLSEAFF. The CDR3, as DNA: TGTGCCAGCTCACCCGAGGGGAAGCTATCCGAAGCTTTCTTT.

The gene calls are TRBV6-5 and TRBJ2-7; 7 bases fit TRBD1. The CDR3 runs to 15 residues. Germline assignment: CDR1 MNHEY and CDR2 SVGAGI. Trimming at V came to 5 bases and at J to 3 bases, leaving 10 bases not matched to a gene. CDR3 region: CASSPGTELNYEQYF. The CDR3 DNA reads as TGTGCCAGCAGTCCCGGGACAGAGCTAAACTACGAGCAGTACTTC.

The chain couples TRBV29-1 to TRBJ2-3; D is unclear. V lost 4 bases to trimming and J lost 2 bases, with 13 bases between them. The CDR3 has 14 residues. Germline loops: CDR1 SQVTM, CDR2 ANQGSEA. Here the CDR3 reads CSVALAGNTDTQYF. The CDR3 nucleotides read TGCAGCGTTGCGCTCGCCGGAAACACAGATACGCAGTATTTT.

This chain uses TRBV7-9 with TRBJ2-6, with no clear D. V lost 8 bases, J lost 0 bases, and 11 bases lay in between. The CDR3 extends over 15 amino acids. Germline loops: CDR1 SEHNR, CDR2 FQNEAQ (reference sequence). This chain's CDR3 is CASRYLVSGANVLTF. The CDR3 bases are TGTGCCAGCCGGTATTTGGTCTCTGGGGCCAACGTCCTGACTTTC.

This chain links TRBV11-2 with TRBJ1-4, with 10 positions matching TRBD1. The length of the CDR3 is 14 residues. J gave up 7 bases and V 1 base, and 0 bases lay outside the gene matches. CDR1 is SGHAT, CDR2 FQNNGV, per germline. The CDR3 region is CASSLGTGGEKLFF. In nucleotides, the CDR3 is TGTGCCAGCAGCTTAGGGACAGGGGGTGAAAAACTGTTTTTT.

The V call is TRBV20-1, the J call TRBJ2-4; D not resolved. V gave up 0 bases and J gave up 8 bases, with 5 bases separating them. CDR1 and CDR2 from the germline V gene are DFQATT and SNEGSKA (reference sequence). This CDR3 has 11 amino acids. Here the CDR3 DNA reads TGCAGTGCTAGAGATAGGGACATTCAGTACTTC. Translation gives CSARDRDIQYF.

The chain employs TRBV6-4 and TRBJ2-3; 8 bases are shared with TRBD1. The CDR3 extends over 15 amino acids. The ends lost 2 bases at V and 6 bases at J; junction bases unmatched: 7. The germline V gene has CDR1 MRHNA and CDR2 SNTAGT. The CDR3, as DNA: TGTGCCAGCAGTGACGTCGGGCAGGGGGCTGATACGCAGTATTTT. Its translation: CASSDVGQGADTQYF.

This clone was recorded a few times. The rearrangement links TRBV6-4 to TRBJ2-6, with D perhaps TRBD1 (5 bases). Germline assignment: CDR1 MRHNA and CDR2 SNTAGT. Trimming shortened V by 5 bases and J by 1 base, and 12 bases separated the two germline ends. The CDR3 is 16 residues long. The DNA of the CDR3 is TGTGCCAGCAGTTCCTACAGGTCGTCTGGGGCCAACGTCCTGACTTTC. Protein product: CASSSYRSSGANVLTF.

The chain combines TRBV12-5 with TRBJ2-1; TRBD1 aligns across 8 bases. This CDR3 has 14 residues. Germline V gene data show CDR1 as LGHNT and CDR2 as FRNRAP. The V segment lost 5 bases and the J segment 4 bases; nucleotides outside the gene matches: 4. In DNA, the CDR3 is TGTGCTAGTGGTACCGGGACAGGTTACAATGAGCAGTTCTTC. It translates to CASGTGTGYNEQFF.

This chain connects TRBV7-3 to TRBJ2-1; 15 nucleotides match TRBD2. With V trimmed by 1 base and J by 9 bases, 1 base remained unmatched. Germline values: CDR1 SGHTA, CDR2 FQGTGA. This CDR3 contains 15 residues. CDR3 nucleotides: TGTGCCAGCAGCTTAAGGACTAGCGGGGGGGGTGAGCAGTTCTTC. This sequence encodes CASSLRTSGGGEQFF.

In this sample, this clone turned up a few times. The J gene is TRBJ1-5, the V gene TRBV4-1, with D tentatively TRBD1 (5 bases). Germline values: CDR1 MGHRA, CDR2 YSYEKL. Trimming left V 3 bases short and J 5 bases short, with 14 bases between. This CDR3 has 15 residues. CDR3 sequence (DNA): TGCGCCAGCAGCCAGTATGGCGGGGGGGATCAGCCCCAGCATTTT. Its protein is CASSQYGGGDQPQHF.

The chain joins TRBV5-5 to TRBJ2-7; 8 positions agree with TRBD1. This CDR3 region has 15 residues. After removal of 5 bases from V and 0 bases from J, the junction contained 7 bases not matched to a gene. CDR1 and CDR2 from the germline V gene are SGHKS and YYEKEE (reference sequence). Written as DNA, the CDR3 is TGTGCCAGCAGTCCTGGACAGGGTGGCTCCTACGAGCAGTACTTC. Translating it yields CASSPGQGGSYEQYF.

The chain uses TRBV7-8 and TRBJ1-5; perhaps TRBD1 as D (6 bases). The CDR3 length is 16 residues. V gave up 5 bases and J gave up 4 bases, with 18 bases separating them. The germline gives CDR1 SGHVS, CDR2 FQNEAQ. The CDR3 nucleotides are TGTGCCAGCAGCCCCATCGGTCACAGGGTGAATCAGCCCCAGCATTTT. This translates into CASSPIGHRVNQPQHF. Using reference TRBV7-8 and TRBJ1-5 for the parts outside the CDR3, the full variable domain is GAGVSQSPRYKVAKRGQDVALRCDPISGHVSLFWYQQALGQGPEFLTYFQNEAQLDKSGLPSDRFFAERPEGSVSTLKIQRTQQEDSAVYLCASSPIGHRVNQPQHFGDGTRLSIL.

V and J are TRBV5-6 and TRBJ1-5; 8 bases fit TRBD1. V dropped 4 bases and J dropped 6; count of bases not matched to a gene: 12. Germline V gene sequence: CDR1 SGHDT, CDR2 YYEEEE. The CDR3 runs to 16 residues. The CDR3 sequence: CASSEAGQGGSQPQHF. DNA for the CDR3: TGTGCCAGCAGCGAAGCTGGACAGGGAGGAAGTCAGCCCCAGCATTTT.

The rearrangement joins TRBV5-6 to TRBJ2-1; D may be TRBD2 (5 bases). CDR3 length: 14 residues. Germline V gene lookup returns CDR1 SGHDT and CDR2 YYEEEE. Trimming took off 3 bases at V and 6 bases at J, with 13 bases between the two ends. CDR3 sequence (DNA): TGTGCCAGCAGCTCCGATGGACTGCTCAATGAGCAGTTCTTC. It yields the protein CASSSDGLLNEQFF.

The rearrangement uses TRBV6-5 and TRBJ2-7; 7 nucleotides agree with TRBD1. CDR1 MNHEY and CDR2 SVGAGI come from the germline V gene. The length of the CDR3 is 13 residues. The V gene end was trimmed by 5 bases and the J gene end by 5 bases; junction bases not matched to a gene: 6. CDR3 region: CASSGTAANEQYF. DNA for the CDR3: TGTGCCAGCAGTGGGACAGCTGCCAACGAGCAGTACTTC.

This chain joins TRBV5-1 and TRBJ2-7, with D possibly being TRBD1 (5 bases). The CDR3 covers 14 residues. V dropped 1 base and J dropped 4 bases, with 12 bases sitting between them. Germline CDR1 is SGHRS and CDR2 is YFSETQ. The CDR3 loop is CASSLIQGMYEQYF. In DNA form, the CDR3 reads TGCGCCAGCAGCTTGATCCAGGGAATGTACGAGCAGTACTTC.

This clone showed up just a few times. The rearrangement joins TRBV10-3 to TRBJ2-5; 9 nucleotides agree with TRBD2. Germline V CDR1 and CDR2: ENHRY, SYGVKD. CDR3 size: 15 residues. V shed 7 bases and J 5 bases; nucleotides not matched to a gene: 11. CDR3 in DNA: TGTGCCATCAAAGGGGATAGCGGGAGTCTGGAGACCCAGTACTTC. It codes for CAIKGDSGSLETQYF.

J is TRBJ2-7 and V is TRBV28; D may be TRBD1 (6 bases). Germline loops: CDR1 MDHEN, CDR2 SYDVKM. The CDR3 has 14 residues. V lost 7 bases, J lost 1 base, and 14 bases lay in between. CDR3 sequence (DNA): TGTGCCAGCAACTCAGGGGTTCGGTCCTACGAGCAGTACTTC. It translates to CASNSGVRSYEQYF.

V is TRBV5-4 and J is TRBJ2-1; 8 bases map to TRBD2. Germline V lookup: CDR1 SGHNT, CDR2 YYREEE (reference sequence). This CDR3 spans 14 amino acids. J was trimmed by 7 bases and V by 4 bases; bases with no gene match: 7. CDR3 amino acids: CASSPPGLGNEQFF. CDR3 coding DNA: TGTGCCAGCAGCCCCCCGGGACTAGGTAATGAGCAGTTCTTC.

This chain links TRBV2 with TRBJ2-1; D unresolved. This CDR3 is 12 amino acids long. V lost 5 bases to trimming and J lost 8 bases, with 10 bases between them. Germline assignment: CDR1 SNHLY and CDR2 FYNNEI. The CDR3, as DNA: TGTGCCAGCAGTCAGACCCAGGATGAGCAGTTCTTC. Its protein is CASSQTQDEQFF.

This clone was seen just once. The chain recombines TRBV6-5 with TRBJ2-3; D is ambiguous. The CDR3 loop spans 13 amino acids. Trimming took off 1 base at V and 6 bases at J, with 8 bases between the two ends. Germline CDR1 reads MNHEY; CDR2 reads SVGAGI. In DNA form, the CDR3 reads TGTGCCAGCAGTTACTTGGGTTCCGATACGCAGTATTTT. Translation: CASSYLGSDTQYF.

The J gene is TRBJ2-5, the V gene TRBV30, with 8 bases matching TRBD1. The CDR3 loop spans 11 amino acids. Unmatched junction bases numbered 1, after V lost 5 bases and J lost 5 bases. Germline V gene data show CDR1 as GTSNPN and CDR2 as SVGIG (reference sequence). The CDR3 here is CAWHRGETQYF. CDR3 DNA sequence: TGTGCCTGGCACAGGGGGGAGACCCAGTACTTC.

V and J are TRBV29-1 and TRBJ2-7; D remains unclear. In germline, CDR1 is SQVTM, CDR2 ANQGSEA. CDR3 length equals 11 residues. V was cut by 0 bases and J by 12 bases, with 12 bases left in between. CDR3 loop: CSVEDGPSRYF. In DNA, the CDR3 is TGCAGCGTTGAAGACGGACCATCCCGGTACTTC.

The chain links TRBV27 to TRBJ1-6; TRBD1 agrees at 7 bases. Trimming at V came to 6 bases and at J to 10 bases, leaving 3 bases not matched to a gene. Per the germline V gene, CDR1 is MNHEY and CDR2 is SMNVEV (reference sequence). This CDR3 is 12 amino acids long. The CDR3 loop reads CASRTGDSPLHF. The CDR3 DNA is TGTGCCAGCAGAACAGGGGACTCACCCCTCCACTTT.

V usage is TRBV30 and J usage is TRBJ2-1, with D hard to call. Germline V gives CDR1 GTSNPN, CDR2 SVGIG (reference sequence). V was trimmed by 2 bases and J by 5 bases, leaving 16 bases between them. This CDR3 is 15 amino acids long. Here the CDR3 reads CAWSFFLDRDNEQFF. CDR3 DNA: TGTGCCTGGAGTTTTTTCTTGGACCGTGACAATGAGCAGTTCTTC.

The V gene is TRBV11-2, the J gene TRBJ2-2, with D hard to call. V was clipped by 1 base and J by 6 bases, with 0 bases between them. The CDR3 is made up of 11 amino acids. Germline V CDR1 and CDR2: SGHAT, FQNNGV. CDR3 bases: TGTGCCAGCAGCTTAGCCGGGGAGCTGTTTTTT. It specifies CASSLAGELFF.

The DNA for the CDR3 is TGTGCCAGCAGTGAGACCACTAGCACAGATACGCAGTATTTT. It codes for CASSETTSTDTQYF. The chain joins TRBV2 to TRBJ2-3; D gene unclear. The V and J ends lost 3 bases and 0 bases respectively, with 7 bases between them. Germline V gene data show CDR1 as SNHLY and CDR2 as FYNNEI. The CDR3 runs to 14 residues.

The chain uses TRBV28 and TRBJ2-7; D is undetermined. Germline-derived CDR1 and CDR2 are MDHEN and SYDVKM. This CDR3 has 12 residues. Trimming cost V 5 bases and J 6 bases, with 11 bases left between them. In DNA, the CDR3 is TGTGCCAGCAGTCTCATGCGGCGCGAGCAGTACTTC. It yields the protein CASSLMRREQYF. The full variable domain, its missing parts supplied by reference TRBV28 and TRBJ2-7, is DVKVTQSSRYLVKRTGEKVFLECVQDMDHENMFWYRQDPGLGLRLIYFSYDVKMKEKGDIPEGYSVSREKKERFSLILESASTNQTSMYLCASSLMRREQYFGPGTRLTVT.

The CDR3 DNA follows: TGCGCCAGCAGCCAACGACAGGGCAACACTGAAGCTTTCTTT. Its translation is CASSQRQGNTEAFF. The chain employs TRBV4-1 and TRBJ1-1; TRBD1 matches 7 bases. The CDR3 is 14 residues long. The junction had 2 bases not matched to a gene; V was cut back by 2 bases and J by 2 bases. Germline V CDR1 and CDR2: MGHRA, YSYEKL.

V usage is TRBV6-1 and J usage is TRBJ1-5; 9 bases agree with TRBD1. The CDR3 is 15 residues long. Losses at the gene ends were 8 bases for V and 6 bases for J; bases not matched to a gene: 11. Germline V gene lookup returns CDR1 MNHNS and CDR2 SASEGT. DNA for the CDR3: TGTGCCAGCGGAGCCGGGACAGGGAGCGGTCAGCCCCAGCATTTT. It encodes CASGAGTGSGQPQHF.

In regard to this clone: The germline gene is not matched at one end of the junction; a read error may be the cause. The V gene is TRBV6-6, the J gene TRBJ2-1; D is undetermined. This CDR3 is 15 amino acids long. Looked up from germline, CDR1 is MNHNY and CDR2 is SVGAGI (reference sequence). The CDR3 DNA reads as TGTGCCAGCACTTACGCAGGTGTCTATTACAATGAGCAGTTCTTC. Translated, it gives CASTYAGVYYNEQFF.